The next 32 T cell receptor beta chains were all read from a single sample in a study of CXCR3-negative and CXCR3-positive naive CD8 T cells (dated by TCRdb to between 2019 and 2020). Results and caveats for the whole study, not just this receptor: TRB CDR3s from CXCR3-positive naive cells showed higher hydrophobicity (lower Kidera factor 4), lower energy, and higher strength and volume indices than CXCR3-negative naive cells.

Sequenced on a NextSeq 550. The Human TCR Profiling Kit (MiLaboratory) was used to make UMI-labeled 5' RACE TRB cDNA libraries. TCRdb reprocessed the reads and provides one entry for every CDR3 protein sequence; no DNA is given. The sample's table covers 90,000 to 100,000 distinct CDR3 sequences. The top ten constitute 0.95% to 1.4% of the sample. Their target antigens are unknown. Sequencing input: naive CXCR3+ CD8+ T cells from blood. This specimen's cell subset or site label, interpreted: CD45RO-CCR7+CD27+CD95- naive CD8+ T cells expressing CXCR3 (TNR3+). These TCRs come from a human donor in good health. Some clones in this sample may be carry-over from other donors' samples.

The chain couples TRBV4-1 to TRBJ2-7. CDR3 length equals 15 residues. The V gene's germline CDR1 is MGHRA and CDR2 YSYEKL. CDR3 region: CASSQVMGGSYEQYF.

This sequence joins TRBV14 and TRBJ2-1; TCRdb outputs TRBD1, but without DNA this stays unchecked. Germline CDR1 SGHDN, CDR2 FVKESK. CDR3 size: 15 residues. The CDR3 spells CASSQLQGGYNEQFF.

The rearrangement joins TRBV5-6 to TRBJ2-2; there is no DNA to check the TCRdb D call of TRBD2. This CDR3 contains 14 residues. Germline-derived CDR1 and CDR2 are SGHDT and YYEEEE. The CDR3 protein is CASSQGGDTGELFF.

The chain uses TRBV6-2 or TRBV6-3 and TRBJ2-7. Germline CDR1 reads MNHEY; CDR2 reads SVGEGT. The CDR3 runs to 15 residues. The CDR3 is CASTMSLAETYEQYF.

V gene TRBV20-1 combines with J gene TRBJ2-5; TCRdb proposes TRBD2, but this gene call is untestable without DNA. The CDR3 has 17 amino acids. Per the germline V gene, CDR1 is DFQATT and CDR2 is SNEGSKA (reference sequence). Here the CDR3 reads CSARDGTSGRSTETQYF.

The chain couples TRBV20-1 to TRBJ1-1; TCRdb selects TRBD1, and the lack of DNA leaves this call unchecked. The CDR3 runs 15 residues. Germline V gene sequence: CDR1 DFQATT, CDR2 SNEGSKA (reference sequence). The CDR3 sequence is CSARVPDRGNTEAFF.

This chain connects TRBV5-1 to TRBJ2-1; TCRdb proposes TRBD2, but this gene call is untestable without DNA. CDR1 is SGHRS, CDR2 YFSETQ, per germline. The CDR3 is made up of 15 amino acids. This chain's CDR3 is CASSVGLAGGDEQFF.

The gene calls are TRBV29-1 and TRBJ2-1. CDR1 is SQVTM and CDR2 is ANQGSEA in the germline V gene. The CDR3 contains 13 residues. This chain's CDR3 is CSVDRSSYNEQFF.

This chain joins TRBV12-3 or TRBV12-4 and TRBJ2-1; TCRdb's D gene call, TRBD1, goes unchecked for lack of DNA. The CDR3 length is 15 residues. The CDR3 loop is CASSPVGGAGNEQFF.

The V gene is TRBV7-8, the J gene TRBJ2-7; TCRdb calls TRBD1, which cannot be checked without DNA. The CDR3 contains 18 residues. Looked up from germline, CDR1 is SGHVS and CDR2 is FQNEAQ. CDR3 protein: CASSLGGRGRIGSYEQYF.

V usage is TRBV5-5 and J usage is TRBJ1-3; TCRdb reports TRBD1, a call that lacks DNA to check it against. CDR1 is SGHKS, CDR2 YYEKEE, per germline (reference sequence). The CDR3 runs 15 residues. CDR3 residues: CASSLVGTPGNTIYF.

This chain connects TRBV29-1 to TRBJ2-3. The germline V gene encodes CDR1 SQVTM and CDR2 ANQGSEA. CDR3 length: 11 residues. Here the CDR3 reads CSVDTTDTQYF.

The V and J genes are TRBV5-1 and TRBJ1-1; TCRdb lists TRBD1, though no DNA is available to test this call. The germline V gene encodes CDR1 SGHRS and CDR2 YFSETQ. The CDR3 runs 14 residues. The CDR3 spells CASSLEVGVAEAFF.

The chain has TRBV7-7 and TRBJ2-5; TCRdb proposes TRBD2, but this gene call is untestable without DNA. Germline V lookup: CDR1 SSHAT, CDR2 FNYEAQ (reference sequence). CDR3 length: 14 residues. The CDR3: CASSPPGLGETQYF.

This chain uses TRBV7-2 with TRBJ2-3; the D gene TCRdb calls, TRBD2, cannot be checked with no DNA. Germline CDR1 SGHTA, CDR2 FQGNSA. CDR3 length: 18 amino acids. The CDR3 loop reads CASSSPVGSGGSTDTQYF.

The V call is TRBV29-1, the J call TRBJ2-7; the D call from TCRdb, TRBD1, cannot be confirmed without DNA. CDR3 length: 13 residues. CDR1 SQVTM and CDR2 ANQGSEA come from the germline V gene. The CDR3 loop reads CSVGQGVSYEQYF.

This chain links TRBV29-1 with TRBJ2-5; TCRdb selects TRBD2, and the lack of DNA leaves this call unchecked. The CDR3 contains 16 residues. The germline V gene has CDR1 SQVTM and CDR2 ANQGSEA. CDR3 loop: CSVEGLAGDPKETQYF. Full variable domain (outside the CDR3, taken from reference TRBV29-1 and TRBJ2-5): SAVISQKPSRDICQRGTSLTIQCQVDSQVTMMFWYRQQPGQSLTLIATANQGSEATYESGFVIDKFPISRPNLTFSTLTVSNMSPEDSSIYLCSVEGLAGDPKETQYFGPGTRLLVL.

The chain links TRBV11-1 to TRBJ2-4. The CDR3 is 16 residues long. Looked up from germline, CDR1 is SGHAT and CDR2 is FQDESV (reference sequence). The CDR3: CASSFSAGLAKNIQYF.

The rearrangement links TRBV7-3 to TRBJ2-3. Germline CDR1 is SGHTA and CDR2 is FQGTGA. The CDR3 is 16 amino acids. The CDR3 sequence is CASSLIAGATTDTQYF.

This chain connects TRBV5-4 to TRBJ2-4. This CDR3 is built from 15 residues. CDR1 SGHNT and CDR2 YYREEE come from the germline V gene (reference sequence). This CDR3 reads CASSSFGLAKNIQYF.

This chain connects TRBV7-3 to TRBJ2-1; TCRdb's assignment of TRBD1 cannot be checked, as there is no DNA. The CDR3 loop spans 15 amino acids. Looked up from germline, CDR1 is SGHTA and CDR2 is FQGTGA. This chain's CDR3 is CASSFRPDRGNEQFF.

The gene calls are TRBV23-1 and TRBJ2-5; TCRdb reports TRBD1, a call that lacks DNA to check it against. TRBV23-1 has ORF status, its function being uncertain. The CDR3 consists of 14 residues. CDR3 sequence: CAAKRQGLVETQYF.

This sequence joins TRBV27 and TRBJ1-1. This CDR3 comprises 13 residues. CDR1 MNHEY and CDR2 SMNVEV come from the germline V gene (reference sequence). The CDR3 here is CASSFGSRSEAFF.

CDR3 residues: CASIVKPPKGATDTQYF. The rearrangement links TRBV2 to TRBJ2-3; lacking DNA, the TRBD2 call made by TCRdb goes unchecked. CDR1 and CDR2 from the germline V gene are SNHLY and FYNNEI. The CDR3 sequence is 17 residues long.

The V and J genes are TRBV3-1 and TRBJ2-1; the D gene TCRdb calls, TRBD2, cannot be checked with no DNA. Looked up from germline, CDR1 is LGHDT and CDR2 is YNNKEL (reference sequence). The CDR3 extends over 15 amino acids. CDR3 amino acids: CASSQGDSYDHEQFF.

The chain is built from TRBV7-9 and TRBJ1-5; TCRdb proposes TRBD1, but this gene call is untestable without DNA. The V gene's germline CDR1 is SEHNR and CDR2 FQNEAQ (reference sequence). The CDR3 runs 14 residues. The CDR3 loop reads CASSSGGQNQPQHF.

This chain uses TRBV14 with TRBJ2-4. CDR3 length: 16 amino acids. In germline, CDR1 is SGHDN, CDR2 FVKESK. The CDR3 protein is CASSQSRSSAKNIQYF.

This sequence joins TRBV29-1 and TRBJ2-7. Germline CDR1 SQVTM, CDR2 ANQGSEA. The length of the CDR3 is 13 residues. The CDR3 protein is CSVEDRYTYEQYF.

The chain is built from TRBV6-2 or TRBV6-3 and TRBJ2-3; the TCRdb D gene call, TRBD1, has no DNA to confirm it. Germline CDR1 reads MNHEY; CDR2 reads SVGEGT. The CDR3 extends over 17 amino acids. The CDR3 here is CASSYDLLQGDTDTQYF.

The genes are TRBV6-2 or TRBV6-3 and TRBJ1-1; as DNA is missing, the TRBD1 call by TCRdb cannot be tested. Germline loops: CDR1 MNHEY, CDR2 SVGEGT. The CDR3 consists of 16 residues. The CDR3 protein is CASTLTGAEILTEAFF.

The J gene is TRBJ2-7, the V gene TRBV29-1; TCRdb lists TRBD1, though no DNA is available to test this call. The CDR3 is 15 residues long. The V gene's germline CDR1 is SQVTM and CDR2 ANQGSEA. CDR3 sequence reads: CSVEEGQGASYEQYF.

This chain joins TRBV14 and TRBJ2-7; TCRdb reports TRBD1, a call that lacks DNA to check it against. The CDR3 covers 15 residues. Germline V lookup: CDR1 SGHDN, CDR2 FVKESK. The CDR3: CASSHIRQGNYEQYF.